The sequence of this TCR beta chain was determined in a study of CD8 T cells in Susac syndrome. At the level of the study: When their blood was taken, patients with Susac syndrome were therapy-naive, taking corticosteroids, or taking intravenous immunoglobulin alone. General observations from the study: In Susac syndrome, CD4+ T cell repertoires lacked any clonal expansion.

From blood CD8+ and CD4+ T cells, the TCR beta chain was sequenced. With respect to this clonotype: Its antigen is undetermined.

RNA, at about 0.45 to 1 ug, was reverse transcribed with random hexamers. From the immunoSEQ multiplex PCR reads, TCRdb called clonotypes with MiXCR, one entry per CDR3 protein. This repertoire shows under 200,000 distinct CDR3 sequences, under 95% found once; its top ten account for over 0.095%. Germline-derived CDR1 and CDR2 are KGHSH and LQKENI. The CDR3 length is 13 residues. Trimming pared 4 bases from V and 6 bases from J, leaving 13 bases between. Sequenced input: CD4+ T cells from PBMCs. This clonotype was obtained from a human donor with Susac syndrome. The chain carries TRBV18 and TRBJ2-7; D perhaps matches TRBD1 (7 bases). The CDR3 region is CASSRAQGGEQYF. In DNA form, the CDR3 reads TGTGCCAGCTCACGGGCGCAGGGGGGCGAGCAGTACTTC.